A selection of T cell receptor beta chains follows, all from one sample in a study of cytomegalovirus exposure and HLA in healthy donors. TCRdb keeps only in-frame clones here, not all; method: immunoSEQ multiplex PCR. The repertoire holds roughly 58,000 clones, with about 80% as singletons. The sample was PBMCs. The receptors here all came from a human donor in good health. CDR3s include the opening cysteine and the closing phenylalanine or tryptophan. Fields, in order: V gene, clone size, J gene, D gene, CDR3 DNA, CDR3 protein. The D gene is left open where the match is weak. Rows give clone size only sometimes, using once, few, many, or a class for an expanded clone.

TRBV7-3	NA	TRBJ2-2	NA	TGTGCCAGCAGCACCGATAGCGGCACCGGGGAGCTGTTTTTT	CASSTDSGTGELFF
TRBV2	NA	TRBJ2-1	NA	TGTGCCAGCAATTTCCAGCGGTCCAATGAGCAGTTCTTC	CASNFQRSNEQFF
TRBV5-5	NA	TRBJ2-7	TRBD1	TGTGCCAGCAGCCCGGACAGGGTTTTCTACGAGCAGTACTTC	CASSPDRVFYEQYF
TRBV9	NA	TRBJ2-3	TRBD2	TGTGCCAGCAGCGTAAGCCTAGCGGGAGAGGATACGCAGTATTTT	CASSVSLAGEDTQYF
TRBV5-6	NA	TRBJ1-5	NA	TGTGCCAGCAGCTTAAGCTCTACGGGACACCGAAATCAGCCCCAGCATTTT	CASSLSSTGHRNQPQHF
TRBV5-4	NA	TRBJ2-7	TRBD1	TGTGCCAGCAGCGCCCGACAGGGCCCGGGATACGAGCAGTACTTC	CASSARQGPGYEQYF
TRBV7-6	NA	TRBJ2-7	TRBD1	TGTGCCAGCAGCTTCCGGGACAGGGGGATACTTGGAGCCTACGAGCAGTACTTC	CASSFRDRGILGAYEQYF
TRBV5-6	NA	TRBJ2-7	TRBD2	TGTGCCAGCAGCTTGGGGCTAGCGGGGGGTGAGCAGTACTTC	CASSLGLAGGEQYF
TRBV15	NA	TRBJ2-7	TRBD1	TGTGCCACCAGCAAGGACCGGGACAGGGGCTACGAGCAGTACTTC	CATSKDRDRGYEQYF
TRBV6-5	NA	TRBJ2-7	NA	TGTGCCAGCAGTTACATGGTGGGGGAGGCCTACGAGCAGTACTTC	CASSYMVGEAYEQYF
TRBV28	NA	TRBJ2-1	NA	TGTGCCAGCCGCGAGGGACAAGGAACCTACAATGAGCAGTTCTTC	CASREGQGTYNEQFF
TRBV23-1	NA	TRBJ2-5	TRBD1	TGCGCCAGCAGTCAGCTGGACAGGGGGCGAGAGACCCAGTACTTC	CASSQLDRGRETQYF
TRBV18	NA	TRBJ2-7	TRBD1	TGTGCCAGCTCTACAACAGGGGGTACCCACGAGCAGTACTTC	CASSTTGGTHEQYF
TRBV18	NA	TRBJ2-3	NA	TGTGCCAGCTCACCATCGAGGGATACGCAGTATTTT	CASSPSRDTQYF
TRBV19	NA	TRBJ1-2	NA	TGTGCCAGTAGTTCCGACAAGGTCTATGGCTACACCTTC	CASSSDKVYGYTF
TRBV7-8	few	TRBJ2-1	TRBD1	TGTGCCAGCAGCCGCACGGGGACAGGCATGGGTGAGCAGTTCTTC	CASSRTGTGMGEQFF
TRBV6-1	NA	TRBJ2-1	NA	TGTGCCAGCAGTGGAGGACTTAACTACAATGAGCAGTTCTTC	CASSGGLNYNEQFF
TRBV5-8	NA	TRBJ1-5	NA	TGTGCCAGCAGGACTATAAGGGAGCGCAGGGGATTGAGCAATCAGCCCCAGCATTTT	CASRTIRERRGLSNQPQHF
TRBV7-6	NA	TRBJ2-5	TRBD1	TGTGCCAGCAGCTCCATCGACAGGGTCGGGGAGACCCAGTACTTC	CASSSIDRVGETQYF
TRBV13	NA	TRBJ2-2	TRBD2	TGTGCCAGCAGCTTAGGTCTAGCGGGAGTCACCGGGGAGCTGTTTTTT	CASSLGLAGVTGELFF
TRBV4-1	NA	TRBJ2-7	TRBD2	TGCGCCAGCAGCCAGGACCGTTCCAGCGGGAGAATCCGCCCCCTGTACTTC	CASSQDRSSGRIRPLYF
TRBV7-2	NA	TRBJ2-7	TRBD1	TGTGCCAGCAGCAGAGGACAGGGAAGGTTGAACGAGCAGTACTTC	CASSRGQGRLNEQYF
TRBV7-2	once	TRBJ2-2	TRBD2	TGTGCCAGCAGATTCGGACTAGCGGGAGCCGGGGAGCTGTTTTTT	CASRFGLAGAGELFF
TRBV10-3	NA	TRBJ2-1	TRBD1	TGTGCCATCAGGGGGGGACAGGGTAGCCCCGCTGAGCAGTTCTTC	CAIRGGQGSPAEQFF
TRBV5-1	NA	TRBJ2-2	TRBD1	TGCGCCAGCAGCCGGGGACAGGATAACACCGGGGAGCTGTTTTTT	CASSRGQDNTGELFF
TRBV11-1	NA	TRBJ1-4	NA	TGTGCCAGCAGCTCACTATCAGGGGATGAAAAACTGTTTTTT	CASSSLSGDEKLFF
TRBV28	NA	TRBJ2-7	TRBD1	TGTGCCAGCAGCCTCCTCGGGACAGGGCACTCCTACGAGCAGTACTTC	CASSLLGTGHSYEQYF
TRBV29-1	once	TRBJ2-1	TRBD2	TGCAGCGTTGATGCAGCGGGAGAATACAATGAGCAGTTCTTC	CSVDAAGEYNEQFF
TRBV5-1	NA	TRBJ1-1	TRBD1	TGCGCCAGCAGCAAACGGTCCGGGACAGGGGGGAACACTGAAGCTTTCTTT	CASSKRSGTGGNTEAFF
TRBV13	NA	TRBJ2-3	NA	TGTGCCAGCAGCTTCATGGCCCTAGATACGCAGTATTTT	CASSFMALDTQYF
TRBV7-9	NA	TRBJ2-7	TRBD2	TGTTCCAGCAGCTTAGCGGGACTAGCGGGAGTGGCGTACTTC	CSSSLAGLAGVAYF
TRBV6-1	NA	TRBJ2-7	NA	TGTGCCAGCAGTGAGGCGGGGAAATACGAGCAGTACTTC	CASSEAGKYEQYF